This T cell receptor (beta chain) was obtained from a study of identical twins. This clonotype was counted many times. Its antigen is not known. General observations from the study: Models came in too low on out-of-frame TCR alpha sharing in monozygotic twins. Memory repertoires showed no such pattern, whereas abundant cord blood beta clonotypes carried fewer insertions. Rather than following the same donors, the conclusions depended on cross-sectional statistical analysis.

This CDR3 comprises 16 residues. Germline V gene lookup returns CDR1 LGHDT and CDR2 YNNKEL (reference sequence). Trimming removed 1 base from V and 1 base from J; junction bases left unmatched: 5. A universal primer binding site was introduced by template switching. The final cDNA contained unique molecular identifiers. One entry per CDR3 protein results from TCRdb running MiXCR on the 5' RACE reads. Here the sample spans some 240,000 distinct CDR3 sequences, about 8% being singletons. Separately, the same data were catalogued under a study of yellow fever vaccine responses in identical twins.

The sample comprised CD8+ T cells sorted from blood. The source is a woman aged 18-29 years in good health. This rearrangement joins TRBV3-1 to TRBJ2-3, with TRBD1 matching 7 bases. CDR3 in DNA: TGTGCCAGCAGCCAAGTTATTACAGGGGGCACAGATACGCAGTATTTT. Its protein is CASSQVITGGTDTQYF.